Shown below are 10 T cell receptor beta chains from a single sample sequenced in a study of T-cell memory formation after mild COVID-19 (dated by TCRdb to the early 2020s). The library was generated by 5' RACE. TCRdb names Illumina NovaSeq 6000 as the instrument used. TCRdb reran the public reads through fastp at Q25 and MiXCR, keeping productive beta chains. Here each entry gathers all rows of one CDR3 protein and keeps the most common genes and DNA. The sample records approximately 500,000 distinct CDR3 sequences, around 27% of which are singletons. The ten largest make up approximately 12% of the sample. Specimen: PBMCs or a T cell subset sorted from them (not recorded which). These receptors came from an adult woman who had mild COVID-19 (a few samples of this study predate the infection). The sample titles of this study are shuffled in the database, so cell type and time point are left out; the donor was told from shared clones.

This clonotype was seen only a few times. The chain is built from TRBV18 and TRBJ1-1; D unclear. The CDR3 length is 15 residues. Germline loops: CDR1 KGHSH, CDR2 LQKENI. The V end was cut by 6 bases, the J end by 0 bases, with 14 bases between. In DNA form, the CDR3 reads TGTGCCAGCTCCACGGCCGGGTTGTTGAACACTGAAGCTTTCTTT. Translating gives CASSTAGLLNTEAFF.

This chain uses TRBV7-9 with TRBJ1-2; D may be TRBD1 (5 bases). The CDR3 has 16 residues. Deletions cut 4 bases from V and 0 bases from J, with 15 bases between. The germline V gene has CDR1 SEHNR and CDR2 FQNEAQ (reference sequence). The CDR3 reads CASSYSPGFPNYGYTF. In DNA, the CDR3 is TGTGCCAGCAGCTATAGTCCAGGGTTTCCTAACTATGGCTACACCTTC.

Points on this clonotype: Relative to the germline gene, one junction end is altered; a read error may explain this. J is TRBJ1-3 and V is TRBV5-1; D possibly corresponds to TRBD1 (5 bases). Germline V lookup: CDR1 SGHRS, CDR2 YFSETQ. CDR3 length: 14 amino acids. The CDR3 is CASSLGDGGKTIYF. Written as DNA, the CDR3 is TGCGCCAGCAGCTTGGGGGACGGAGGAAAGACCATATATTTT.

This clonotype was recorded a few times. The chain couples TRBV5-5 to TRBJ2-1, with D perhaps matching TRBD1 (6 bases). Trimming left V 3 bases short and J 7 bases short, with 14 bases between. Germline CDR1 SGHKS, CDR2 YYEKEE (reference sequence). The CDR3 is 14 amino acids. CDR3 coding DNA: TGTGCCAGCAGCTACTACACAGGGCTAAATGAGCAGTTCTTC. This gives the protein CASSYYTGLNEQFF.

V usage is TRBV3-1 and J usage is TRBJ1-1; 7 bases are shared with TRBD1. The J segment lost 11 bases and the V segment lost 8 bases, leaving 5 bases of the junction unmatched. Germline V gene sequence: CDR1 LGHDT, CDR2 YNNKEL (reference sequence). The CDR3 contains 10 residues. CDR3 DNA: TGTGCCAGCTCGGGACAGTGGGCTTTCTTT. Translated, it gives CASSGQWAFF.

The chain has TRBV5-1 and TRBJ2-1; perhaps D is TRBD1 or TRBD2 (5 bases each). This CDR3 has 16 residues. Deletions cut 4 bases from V and 7 bases from J, with 21 bases between. Germline CDR1 is SGHRS and CDR2 is YFSETQ. For the CDR3, the DNA is TGCGCCAGCAGCACCGCTGAGGGGACGGTGGGGAATGAGCAGTTCTTC. Protein sequence: CASSTAEGTVGNEQFF. The full variable domain, its missing parts supplied by reference TRBV5-1 and TRBJ2-1, is KAGVTQTPRYLIKTRGQQVTLSCSPISGHRSVSWYQQTPGQGLQFLFEYFSETQRNKGNFPGRFSGRQFSNSRSEMNVSTLELGDSALYLCASSTAEGTVGNEQFFGPGTRLTVL.

The CDR3 loop is CASSYSYRAINEKLFF. The DNA of the CDR3 is TGTGCCAGCAGTTACTCCTACAGGGCAATTAATGAAAAACTGTTTTTT. The chain is built from TRBV6-5 and TRBJ1-4; weak D call: TRBD1 (6 bases). Trimming shortened V by 0 bases and J by 4 bases, and 12 bases separated the two germline ends. The CDR3 length is 16 residues. Germline V gene data show CDR1 as MNHEY and CDR2 as SVGAGI.

This clonotype has more than one count but fewer than ten. The J gene is TRBJ1-5, the V gene TRBV6-5; 8 bases are shared with TRBD1. The CDR3 consists of 17 residues. V lost 4 bases and J lost 4; bases outside the gene matches: 12. CDR1 is MNHEY, CDR2 SVGAGI, per germline. The CDR3 region has the DNA TGTGCCAGCAGTTCCCAACGACCGACAGGGGCAAATCAGCCCCAGCATTTT. This gives the protein CASSSQRPTGANQPQHF.

This clonotype was found a few times. The rearrangement joins TRBV15 to TRBJ2-7, with D possibly called TRBD1 or TRBD2 (5 bases each). Germline values: CDR1 LNHNV, CDR2 YYDKDF (reference sequence). Trimming cost V 4 bases and J 9 bases, with 13 bases left between them. This CDR3 spans 12 amino acids. CDR3 DNA sequence: TGTGCCACCAGCAAGGGACGAGGCGGGCAGTACTTC. Protein: CATSKGRGGQYF. The full variable domain, with the rest looked up from reference TRBV15 and TRBJ2-7, is DAMVIQNPRYQVTQFGKPVTLSCSQTLNHNVMYWYQQKSSQAPKLLFHYYDKDFNNEADTPDNFQSRRPNTSFCFLDIRSPGLGDTAMYLCATSKGRGGQYFGPGTRLTVT.

The chain is built from TRBV12-3 or TRBV12-4 and TRBJ2-7; no reliable D call. Trimming removed 5 bases from V and 0 bases from J, with 11 bases in between. The CDR3 spans 14 residues. CDR3 protein: CASSLSRSSYEQYF. CDR3 bases: TGTGCCAGCAGTCTAAGTCGGTCCTCCTACGAGCAGTACTTC.